The 5 T cell receptor beta chains below come from one sample, sequenced in a study of shared T cell receptors in the human thymus. The method was immunoSEQ multiplex PCR; TCRdb's version includes in-frame clones alone and lacks a portion of them. The data contain hundreds of thousands of clones, about 87% of them singletons. This sample also belongs to another study, concerning human thymus T cells.

What was sequenced was thymocytes. All receptors come from a boy younger than two with a congenital heart defect.

This chain uses TRBV4-3 with TRBJ2-7; D is undetermined. CDR1 and CDR2 (germline): LGHNA, YSLEER. V lost 4 bases, J lost 5 bases, and 12 bases lay in between. The length of the CDR3 is 13 residues. The CDR3 coding sequence is TGCGCCAGCAGCCTAACCACGGGTCACGAGCAGTACTTC. Its translation: CASSLTTGHEQYF.

This rearrangement joins TRBV18 to TRBJ2-3, with 7 bases matching TRBD1. Germline-derived CDR1 and CDR2 are KGHSH and LQKENI. Trimming cost V 4 bases and J 1 base; bases outside gene matches: 5. The CDR3 has 15 residues. The DNA for the CDR3 is TGTGCCAGCTCACGGACAGGCCGAGGCACAGATACGCAGTATTTT. Its protein product is CASSRTGRGTDTQYF.

The V gene is TRBV18, the J gene TRBJ2-5, with D possibly being TRBD1 (6 bases). CDR1 and CDR2 (germline): KGHSH, LQKENI. Between the trimmed V and J ends, which lost 1 base and 6 bases, there was a span of 12 bases. This CDR3 is 14 amino acids long. The CDR3 spells CASSPLVGQKTQYF. CDR3 nucleotide sequence: TGTGCCAGCTCACCACTCGTAGGACAGAAGACCCAGTACTTC.

This chain uses TRBV7-9 with TRBJ2-5; TRBD1 agrees at 8 bases. CDR3 length: 15 residues. CDR1 and CDR2 from the germline V gene are SEHNR and FQNEAQ (reference sequence). The junction had 8 bases not matched to a gene; V was cut back by 3 bases and J by 5 bases. Here the CDR3 reads CASSLSDRGSETQYF. In DNA form, the CDR3 reads TGTGCCAGCAGCTTGTCCGACAGGGGTTCGGAGACCCAGTACTTC.

This clone appeared once. This sequence joins TRBV12-5 and TRBJ1-2; 7 nucleotides align to TRBD1. CDR3 size: 16 residues. From germline, CDR1 is LGHNT and CDR2 FRNRAP. The junction had 14 bases not matched to a gene; V was cut back by 4 bases and J by 6 bases. Written as DNA, the CDR3 is TGTGCTAGTGGTTCGGAGCTAGGGGGCCGGCTTGATGGCTACACCTTC. This gives the protein CASGSELGGRLDGYTF.